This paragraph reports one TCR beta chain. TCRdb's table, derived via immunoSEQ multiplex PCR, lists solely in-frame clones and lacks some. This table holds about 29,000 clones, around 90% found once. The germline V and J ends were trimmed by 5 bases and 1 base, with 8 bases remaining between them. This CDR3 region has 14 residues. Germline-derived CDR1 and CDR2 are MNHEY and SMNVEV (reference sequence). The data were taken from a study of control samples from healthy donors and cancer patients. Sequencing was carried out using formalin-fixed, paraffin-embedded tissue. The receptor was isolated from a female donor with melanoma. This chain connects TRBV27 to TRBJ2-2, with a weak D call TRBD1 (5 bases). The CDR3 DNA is TGTGCCAGCAGTGTTACAGGGAACACCGGGGAGCTGTTTTTT. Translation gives CASSVTGNTGELFF.